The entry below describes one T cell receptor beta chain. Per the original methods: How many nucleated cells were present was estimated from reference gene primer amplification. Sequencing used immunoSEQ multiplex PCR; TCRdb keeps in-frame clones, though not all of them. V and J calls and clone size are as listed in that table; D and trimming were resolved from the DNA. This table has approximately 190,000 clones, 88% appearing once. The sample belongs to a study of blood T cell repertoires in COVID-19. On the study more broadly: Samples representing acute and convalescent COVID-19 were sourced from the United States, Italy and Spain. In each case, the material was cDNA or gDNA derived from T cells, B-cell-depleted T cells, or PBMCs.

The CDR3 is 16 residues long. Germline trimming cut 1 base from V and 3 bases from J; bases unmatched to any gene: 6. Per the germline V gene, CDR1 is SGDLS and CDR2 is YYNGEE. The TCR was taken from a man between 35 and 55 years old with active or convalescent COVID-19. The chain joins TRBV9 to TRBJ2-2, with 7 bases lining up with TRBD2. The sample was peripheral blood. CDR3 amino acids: CASSVRAGVDTGELFF. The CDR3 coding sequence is TGTGCCAGCAGCGTACGCGCGGGAGTCGACACCGGGGAGCTGTTTTTT.